This TCR beta chain was identified during a study of T cell responses to AZD1222 COVID-19 vaccine. Looking at the study overall: Second-dose intervals near 4 or 12 weeks were combined.

The CDR3 length is 14 residues. The trim removed 3 bases at V and 4 bases at J, leaving 2 bases unmatched. Germline values: CDR1 LNHDA, CDR2 SQIVND (reference sequence). Sequencing used immunoSEQ multiplex PCR; TCRdb keeps in-frame clones, though not all of them. The sample gives 65,000 to 80,000 clones, about nine tenths of which show up once; about a quarter is in the top ten. Notes on this clone: Its antigen is as yet unknown.

Study-wide results and caveats: All repertoire sampling was performed exclusively after the peak T cell response.

The chain carries TRBV19 and TRBJ2-3; 9 bases fit TRBD2. The sequence was collected from an adult in good health. This material consisted of peripheral blood, taken on day 0 of AZD1222 vaccination. The CDR3 region has the DNA TGTGCCAGTAGTATGGGACTAGCCTCAGATACGCAGTATTTT. Translating it yields CASSMGLASDTQYF.